The TCR beta chain described here comes from a study of shared clonotypes between healthy human individuals. Profiled with immunoSEQ multiplex PCR; TCRdb holds only in-frame clones, not every one. The sample includes some 2,400,000 clones, almost 96% of them seen just once. As to this clone: Antigen: not known.

Study donors comprised healthy, HIV-negative adults devoid of recent acute infection or vaccination. A CD45RA-negative memory subset and a CD45RA+ naive subset were separated from the CD4+ cells. Broader study findings: Non-shared clonotypes showed lower generation probabilities than clonotypes common to all four donors. Rarefaction indicated that sorted-subset sequencing remained incomplete although depth was large.

The clonotype originates from a man between 18 and 29 years old in good health. The sequenced sample was naive CD4+ T cells sorted from blood. The subset here: CD45RA+ positively selected.

The DNA of the CDR3 is TGCGCCAGCAGCCAAGCCCCTAAGGTTGGGACTAGCCCCTACAATGAGCAGTTCTTC. Encoded protein: CASSQAPKVGTSPYNEQFF. The chain couples TRBV4-1 to TRBJ2-1; TRBD2 agrees at 9 bases. The CDR3 has 19 residues. With 1 base clipped from V and 2 bases from J, the junction kept 12 bases outside the gene matches. The germline V gene encodes CDR1 MGHRA and CDR2 YSYEKL.